This is a list of T cell receptor beta chains from one sample in a study of shared clonotypes between healthy human individuals. Clones were read by immunoSEQ multiplex PCR, and TCRdb kept only the in-frame ones, dropping some. The sample comprises about 1.5 million clones, roughly 96% of which are singletons, and about 1.2% rests with the top ten. Sequencing was done on a sample of naive CD4+ T cells sorted from blood. Receptors were obtained from a man under 40 in good health. Both conserved end residues are part of each CDR3. D genes are given only for firm matches. Only part of the rows carry a size: once, few, many, or a class if the clone is expanded.

D gene: NA; J gene: TRBJ1-2; V gene: TRBV19; clone size: NA; CDR3 protein: CASSILLGTSYGYTF; CDR3 DNA: TGTGCCAGTAGTATACTTTTAGGGACGTCCTATGGCTACACCTTC
D gene: NA; J gene: TRBJ2-7; V gene: TRBV29-1; clone size: NA; CDR3 protein: CSVAVRLSYEQYF; CDR3 DNA: TGCAGCGTCGCAGTCAGGCTCTCCTACGAGCAGTACTTC
D gene: NA; J gene: TRBJ2-3; V gene: TRBV7-6; clone size: NA; CDR3 protein: CASSYHRNTDTQYF; CDR3 DNA: TGTGCCAGCAGCTACCACAGGAATACAGATACGCAGTATTTT
D gene: NA; J gene: TRBJ1-3; V gene: TRBV14; clone size: NA; CDR3 protein: CASSQQNAGNTIYF; CDR3 DNA: TGTGCCAGCAGCCAACAGAACGCTGGAAACACCATATATTTT
D gene: TRBD2; J gene: TRBJ2-7; V gene: TRBV6-1; clone size: NA; CDR3 protein: CASSETSGSGEQYF; CDR3 DNA: TGTGCCAGCAGTGAGACTAGCGGGAGCGGGGAGCAGTACTTC
D gene: NA; J gene: TRBJ2-7; V gene: TRBV11-2; clone size: NA; CDR3 protein: CASSHLQAVYEQYF; CDR3 DNA: TGTGCCAGCAGCCACCTTCAAGCTGTGTACGAGCAGTACTTC
D gene: NA; J gene: TRBJ2-7; V gene: TRBV6-5; clone size: NA; CDR3 protein: CASSTKGHKTYEQYF; CDR3 DNA: TGTGCCAGCAGTACCAAAGGACACAAAACCTACGAGCAGTACTTC
D gene: NA; J gene: TRBJ2-2; V gene: TRBV27; clone size: NA; CDR3 protein: CASSLRPPGELFF; CDR3 DNA: TGTGCCAGCAGTTTACGTCCTCCCGGGGAGCTGTTTTTT
D gene: TRBD2; J gene: TRBJ2-1; V gene: TRBV9; clone size: few; CDR3 protein: CASSVGLAGYNEQFF; CDR3 DNA: TGTGCCAGCAGCGTAGGACTAGCGGGTTACAATGAGCAGTTCTTC
D gene: NA; J gene: TRBJ2-7; V gene: TRBV5-8; clone size: NA; CDR3 protein: CASSPSFLPQLDYEQYF; CDR3 DNA: TGTGCCAGCAGCCCCTCGTTCTTACCCCAACTTGACTACGAGCAGTACTTC
D gene: NA; J gene: TRBJ2-6; V gene: TRBV15; clone size: NA; CDR3 protein: CATSTGGSGANVLTF; CDR3 DNA: TGTGCCACCTCTACGGGTGGCTCTGGGGCCAACGTCCTGACTTTC
D gene: NA; J gene: TRBJ1-1; V gene: TRBV9; clone size: NA; CDR3 protein: CASSVVSKYNTEAFF; CDR3 DNA: TGTGCCAGCAGCGTAGTGTCAAAGTATAACACTGAAGCTTTCTTT
D gene: NA; J gene: TRBJ1-4; V gene: TRBV19; clone size: once; CDR3 protein: CASSGQTFATNEKLFF; CDR3 DNA: TGTGCCAGCAGTGGCCAGACCTTTGCAACTAATGAAAAACTGTTTTTT
D gene: NA; J gene: TRBJ2-3; V gene: TRBV19; clone size: NA; CDR3 protein: CASSSGTARTDTQYF; CDR3 DNA: TGTGCCAGTAGTTCGGGGACCGCTCGCACAGATACGCAGTATTTT
D gene: TRBD2; J gene: TRBJ2-1; V gene: TRBV10-2; clone size: NA; CDR3 protein: CASSGGWGGSGGEQFF; CDR3 DNA: TGCGCCAGCAGTGGGGGGTGGGGCGGGAGCGGAGGTGAGCAGTTCTTC
D gene: TRBD1; J gene: TRBJ1-4; V gene: TRBV6-5; clone size: NA; CDR3 protein: CASSRTGGIEKLFF; CDR3 DNA: TGTGCCAGCAGCCGGACAGGGGGAATTGAAAAACTGTTTTTT
D gene: NA; J gene: TRBJ2-1; V gene: TRBV7-7; clone size: NA; CDR3 protein: CASSSSRAASEQFF; CDR3 DNA: TGTGCCAGCAGCTCAAGTCGGGCCGCTTCAGAGCAGTTCTTC
D gene: TRBD1; J gene: TRBJ1-1; V gene: TRBV5-1; clone size: NA; CDR3 protein: CASSLRTGVNTEAFF; CDR3 DNA: TGCGCCAGCAGCTTGCGCACAGGGGTGAACACTGAAGCTTTCTTT
D gene: NA; J gene: TRBJ1-1; V gene: TRBV28; clone size: NA; CDR3 protein: CASSLRRPEAFF; CDR3 DNA: TGTGCCAGCAGTTTAAGGCGTCCTGAAGCTTTCTTT
D gene: NA; J gene: TRBJ2-3; V gene: TRBV5-8; clone size: NA; CDR3 protein: CASSRRGQAEDTQYF; CDR3 DNA: TGTGCCAGCAGCCGTCGGGGTCAGGCTGAGGATACGCAGTATTTT
D gene: TRBD2; J gene: TRBJ2-7; V gene: TRBV6-6; clone size: NA; CDR3 protein: CASSRREGAYEQYF; CDR3 DNA: TGTGCCAGCAGTCGGCGGGAGGGAGCCTACGAGCAGTACTTC
D gene: NA; J gene: TRBJ1-3; V gene: TRBV18; clone size: NA; CDR3 protein: CASSPQGYSGNTIYF; CDR3 DNA: TGTGCCAGCTCACCACAGGGATACTCTGGAAACACCATATATTTT
D gene: TRBD1; J gene: TRBJ2-1; V gene: TRBV11-3; clone size: NA; CDR3 protein: CASSPGQGAYNEQFF; CDR3 DNA: TGTGCCAGCAGCCCAGGACAGGGGGCCTACAATGAGCAGTTCTTC
D gene: NA; J gene: TRBJ2-7; V gene: TRBV7-9; clone size: NA; CDR3 protein: CASSHPGPRYEQYF; CDR3 DNA: TGTGCCAGCAGCCACCCCGGACCACGCTACGAGCAGTACTTC
D gene: TRBD1; J gene: TRBJ1-2; V gene: TRBV5-6; clone size: NA; CDR3 protein: CASSLGQPYGYTF; CDR3 DNA: TGTGCCAGCAGCCTGGGACAGCCCTATGGCTACACCTTC
D gene: TRBD1; J gene: TRBJ1-5; V gene: TRBV13; clone size: once; CDR3 protein: CASSYRGPYQPQHF; CDR3 DNA: TGTGCCAGCAGCTACAGGGGGCCTTATCAGCCCCAGCATTTT
D gene: TRBD1; J gene: TRBJ1-4; V gene: TRBV7-2; clone size: NA; CDR3 protein: CASRSDRLNEKLFF; CDR3 DNA: TGTGCCAGCAGATCGGACAGGCTAAATGAAAAACTGTTTTTT
D gene: TRBD1; J gene: TRBJ2-7; V gene: TRBV28; clone size: NA; CDR3 protein: CASSLGGQGSNF; CDR3 DNA: TGTGCCAGCAGTTTGGGTGGACAGGGTAGTAACTTC
D gene: TRBD2; J gene: TRBJ2-4; V gene: TRBV9; clone size: NA; CDR3 protein: CASSVDTSVRPGAKNIQYF; CDR3 DNA: TGTGCCAGCAGCGTAGATACTAGCGTACGACCGGGGGCCAAAAACATTCAGTACTTC
D gene: NA; J gene: TRBJ2-5; V gene: TRBV7-2; clone size: NA; CDR3 protein: CASSLVYQETQYF; CDR3 DNA: TGTGCCAGCAGCTTAGTGTATCAAGAGACCCAGTACTTC
D gene: TRBD1; J gene: TRBJ2-7; V gene: TRBV27; clone size: NA; CDR3 protein: CASSLGTGWSYEQYF; CDR3 DNA: TGTGCCAGCAGTTTAGGGACAGGGTGGTCCTACGAGCAGTACTTC
D gene: NA; J gene: TRBJ1-2; V gene: TRBV5-1; clone size: NA; CDR3 protein: CASNFQGSGDGYTF; CDR3 DNA: TGCGCCAGTAACTTCCAGGGATCTGGCGATGGCTACACCTTC
D gene: NA; J gene: TRBJ2-2; V gene: TRBV6-1; clone size: once; CDR3 protein: CASPPRTNTGELFF; CDR3 DNA: TGTGCCAGCCCTCCTCGGACGAACACCGGGGAGCTGTTTTTT
D gene: NA; J gene: TRBJ2-2; V gene: TRBV28; clone size: NA; CDR3 protein: CASSQNTGELFF; CDR3 DNA: TGTGCCAGCAGCCAGAACACCGGGGAGCTGTTTTTT
D gene: NA; J gene: TRBJ2-7; V gene: TRBV6-6; clone size: NA; CDR3 protein: CASSPLGGAYEQYF; CDR3 DNA: TGTGCCAGCAGTCCTCTGGGAGGAGCCTACGAGCAGTACTTC
D gene: NA; J gene: TRBJ2-1; V gene: TRBV18; clone size: NA; CDR3 protein: CASSPNGDPSYNEQFF; CDR3 DNA: TGTGCCAGCTCACCGAATGGGGACCCGTCCTACAATGAGCAGTTCTTC
D gene: NA; J gene: TRBJ2-1; V gene: TRBV7-8; clone size: once; CDR3 protein: CASIGSGAYNEQFF; CDR3 DNA: TGTGCCAGCATCGGTTCGGGGGCCTACAATGAGCAGTTCTTC
D gene: NA; J gene: TRBJ2-1; V gene: TRBV19; clone size: once; CDR3 protein: CASSLGTLSSYNEQFF; CDR3 DNA: TGTGCCAGTAGTCTCGGGACTCTGAGCTCCTACAATGAGCAGTTCTTC
D gene: NA; J gene: TRBJ1-3; V gene: TRBV6-5; clone size: NA; CDR3 protein: CASRRDSAGNTIYF; CDR3 DNA: TGTGCCAGCAGAAGAGACAGTGCCGGAAACACCATATATTTT
D gene: TRBD1; J gene: TRBJ1-1; V gene: TRBV7-6; clone size: NA; CDR3 protein: CASSPRTGMNTEAFF; CDR3 DNA: TGTGCCAGCAGCCCGCGGACAGGGATGAACACTGAAGCTTTCTTT
D gene: TRBD1; J gene: TRBJ1-2; V gene: TRBV4-1; clone size: NA; CDR3 protein: CASSQEWTGANGYTF; CDR3 DNA: TGCGCCAGCAGCCAAGAGTGGACAGGGGCAAATGGCTACACCTTC
D gene: NA; J gene: TRBJ2-4; V gene: TRBV2; clone size: NA; CDR3 protein: CASTEVPGYIQYF; CDR3 DNA: TGTGCCAGCACCGAGGTTCCGGGGTACATTCAGTACTTC
D gene: TRBD2; J gene: TRBJ2-1; V gene: TRBV5-1; clone size: NA; CDR3 protein: CASSLGSMGLAGPYNEQFF; CDR3 DNA: TGCGCCAGCAGCTTGGGCTCCATGGGGCTAGCGGGTCCATACAATGAGCAGTTCTTC
D gene: NA; J gene: TRBJ1-1; V gene: TRBV10-1; clone size: NA; CDR3 protein: CASSENPYIGEAFF; CDR3 DNA: TGCGCCAGCAGTGAAAACCCTTACATAGGTGAAGCTTTCTTT
D gene: NA; J gene: TRBJ1-3; V gene: TRBV5-6; clone size: NA; CDR3 protein: CASSSEQRPTRGNTIYF; CDR3 DNA: TGTGCCAGCAGCTCGGAGCAAAGGCCAACTCGCGGAAACACCATATATTTT
D gene: NA; J gene: TRBJ2-7; V gene: TRBV29-1; clone size: NA; CDR3 protein: CSVEGPGEQYF; CDR3 DNA: TGCAGCGTTGAGGGTCCGGGCGAGCAGTACTTC
D gene: NA; J gene: TRBJ1-5; V gene: TRBV2; clone size: NA; CDR3 protein: CASSSRGVSQPQHF; CDR3 DNA: TGTGCCAGCAGTTCCCGGGGGGTCAGTCAGCCCCAGCATTTT
D gene: NA; J gene: TRBJ1-3; V gene: TRBV29-1; clone size: NA; CDR3 protein: CSVASGNTIYF; CDR3 DNA: TGCAGCGTAGCCTCTGGAAACACCATATATTTT
D gene: TRBD1; J gene: TRBJ1-4; V gene: TRBV28; clone size: NA; CDR3 protein: CASTRDRNEKLFF; CDR3 DNA: TGTGCCAGCACCCGGGACAGAAATGAAAAACTGTTTTTT
D gene: NA; J gene: TRBJ2-1; V gene: TRBV11-2; clone size: NA; CDR3 protein: CASSSLTSYNEQFF; CDR3 DNA: TGTGCCAGCAGCTCTCTAACTAGCTACAATGAGCAGTTCTTC
D gene: NA; J gene: TRBJ2-7; V gene: TRBV9; clone size: NA; CDR3 protein: CASSSPGEQYF; CDR3 DNA: TGTGCCAGCAGCAGCCCGGGCGAGCAGTACTTC
D gene: NA; J gene: TRBJ2-7; V gene: TRBV11-3; clone size: NA; CDR3 protein: CASSYNRDRRYEQYF; CDR3 DNA: TGTGCCAGCAGTTATAACCGGGACCGTCGATACGAGCAGTACTTC
D gene: TRBD1; J gene: TRBJ1-1; V gene: TRBV5-8; clone size: NA; CDR3 protein: CASSLVDRVSTEAFF; CDR3 DNA: TGTGCCAGCAGCTTGGTGGACAGGGTGTCCACTGAAGCTTTCTTT
D gene: TRBD1; J gene: TRBJ2-7; V gene: TRBV6-5; clone size: NA; CDR3 protein: CASTTVGQVYEQYF; CDR3 DNA: TGTGCCAGCACCACAGTGGGACAGGTTTACGAGCAGTACTTC